The source of this T cell receptor (beta chain) is a study of blood T cell repertoires in COVID-19. For the study at large: The study drew acute and convalescent COVID-19 samples from the United States, Italy and Spain. T cells, B-cell-depleted T cells, or PBMCs provided the cDNA or gDNA that served as material.

In the source study's methods: Amplified reference gene primers provided the basis for estimating nucleated cell counts. The data were produced by immunoSEQ multiplex PCR, yet TCRdb's version contains in-frame clones alone and is incomplete. Clone size and the V and J calls come from that table; the DNA yielded D and trimming. The repertoire consists of more than 90,000 clones, with approximately 77% occurring once and the leading ten covering 9.8%. The germline V gene encodes CDR1 SEHNR and CDR2 FQNEAQ (reference sequence). This CDR3 contains 16 residues. Deletions cut 1 base from V and 0 bases from J, with 10 bases between.

This TCR was recovered from a woman of 80 years or more with acute or convalescent COVID-19. Material: peripheral blood. The chain carries TRBV7-9 and TRBJ2-1, with D maybe TRBD2 (5 bases). The CDR3 DNA reads as TGTGCCAGCAGCTTAGGGCTGGGGAGCTCCTACAATGAGCAGTTCTTC. Translation gives CASSLGLGSSYNEQFF. The entire variable domain, with the rest obtained from reference TRBV7-9 and TRBJ2-1, is as follows: DTGVSQNPRHKITKRGQNVTFRCDPISEHNRLYWYRQTLGQGPEFLTYFQNEAQLEKSRLLSDRFSAERPKGSFSTLEIQRTEQGDSAMYLCASSLGLGSSYNEQFFGPGTRLTVL.